Below, 20 T cell receptor beta chains from the same sample are listed, as sequenced in a study of response to subunit inactivated influenza vaccine (dated by TCRdb to 2017 to 2018). The library was generated by RT-PCR. The instrument given in TCRdb is Illumina HiSeq 2500. The public reads were reanalyzed by TCRdb: fastp trimming at Q25, MiXCR alignment, in-frame beta chains only. One record per CDR3 amino acid sequence lists the most common genes and DNA. In all, the sample holds 800,000 or so distinct CDR3 sequences, and approximately 22% of those were seen once. The ten largest clones add up to 10% to 13% of the sample. Specimen: PBMCs from blood, collected 5 to 6 days after vaccination. The receptors originated from a man aged 50-60 years who received an inactivated influenza vaccine. Donor details come from another sample of the same person, matched by shared clones.

This clonotype has more than one count but fewer than ten. The chain carries TRBV12-3 or TRBV12-4 and TRBJ1-5; TRBD1 agrees at 8 bases. This CDR3 is built from 16 residues. The ends lost 3 bases at V and 0 bases at J; junction bases unmatched: 4. CDR3 DNA: TGTGCCAGCAGTTTGACAGGGGACCTTAGCAATCAGCCCCAGCATTTT. Protein product: CASSLTGDLSNQPQHF.

On this clonotype itself: Possible read error: a much larger clone is one base away. The genes are TRBV2 and TRBJ2-3; 9 nucleotides line up with TRBD1. J was trimmed by 1 base and V by 4 bases; bases with no gene match: 3. The CDR3 has 15 amino acids. Per the germline V gene, CDR1 is SNHLY and CDR2 is FYNNEI. The CDR3 nucleotides are TGTGCCAGCAGTGGAGGGGACAGGGGCACAGATACGCAGTATTTT. Its translation: CASSGGDRGTDTQYF.

Only a few counts were recorded for this clonotype. The chain employs TRBV5-1 and TRBJ2-7, with TRBD1 matching over 7 bases. The germline gives CDR1 SGHRS, CDR2 YFSETQ. V lost 3 bases, J lost 2 bases, and 5 bases stayed unmatched. This CDR3 has 14 residues. The CDR3 coding sequence is TGCGCCAGCAGCTGGGACAGTGAAACCTACGAGCAGTACTTC. Translated, it gives CASSWDSETYEQYF.

The rearrangement links TRBV24-1 to TRBJ2-2; TRBD1 might be the D (6 bases). Germline CDR1 and CDR2: KGHDR and SFDVKD. The CDR3 extends over 13 amino acids. V lost 7 bases to trimming and J lost 5 bases, with 10 bases between them. The CDR3 region has the DNA TGTGCCACCAGGGACAGCCTTACCGGGGAGCTGTTTTTT. Protein: CATRDSLTGELFF.

The J gene is TRBJ2-7, the V gene TRBV7-2; D call uncertain. The CDR3 is 11 residues long. In germline, CDR1 is SGHTA, CDR2 FQGNSA. Trimming removed 5 bases from V and 4 bases from J, with 6 bases in between. The CDR3 DNA reads as TGTGCCAGCAGCATCAAATACGAGCAGTACTTC. This codes for CASSIKYEQYF.

The chain is built from TRBV29-1 and TRBJ1-1; no clear D gene. The CDR3 covers 12 residues. Germline lookup yields CDR1 SQVTM and CDR2 ANQGSEA. Trimming left V 1 base short and J 5 bases short, with 8 bases between. The CDR3, as DNA: TGCAGCGTTGAAGCTTTTGGGACTGAAGCTTTCTTT. Protein sequence: CSVEAFGTEAFF.

The chain couples TRBV5-1 to TRBJ1-2, with no clear D. The CDR3 is 13 residues long. Germline loops: CDR1 SGHRS, CDR2 YFSETQ. The ends were cut back, 0 bases at V and 8 bases at J, with 11 bases in the middle. The CDR3 sequence: CASSLADNGGYTF. As DNA, the CDR3 is TGCGCCAGCAGCTTGGCCGATAATGGGGGCTACACCTTC.

The table lists this clonotype with a few counts. The chain uses TRBV5-1 and TRBJ1-2; TRBD1 might be the D (5 bases). The CDR3 has 16 residues. The V and J ends lost 0 bases and 3 bases respectively, with 15 bases between them. Per the germline V gene, CDR1 is SGHRS and CDR2 is YFSETQ. As DNA, the CDR3 is TGCGCCAGCAGCTTGGTGGGTCCGGGGACGGACTATGGCTACACCTTC. Residues: CASSLVGPGTDYGYTF.

The chain uses TRBV3-1 and TRBJ2-4; TRBD2 aligns across 13 bases. The germline V gene has CDR1 LGHDT and CDR2 YNNKEL (reference sequence). The ends lost 3 bases at V and 8 bases at J; junction bases unmatched: 22. The CDR3 covers 21 residues. CDR3 in DNA: TGTGCCAGCAGCCACCCCGGCAGGCGAACTAGCGGGAGGGCCCCATCGGACATTCAGTACTTC. Its protein is CASSHPGRRTSGRAPSDIQYF.

This clonotype was seen ten or more times. V usage is TRBV20-1 and J usage is TRBJ2-1; D is undetermined. Trimming took 3 bases from V and 5 from J, leaving 11 bases between them. This CDR3 has 13 residues. The germline V gene has CDR1 DFQATT and CDR2 SNEGSKA (reference sequence). DNA for the CDR3: TGCAGTGCTAGGGGCGGTTGGGACAATGAGCAGTTCTTC. As protein: CSARGGWDNEQFF.

The chain links TRBV9 to TRBJ2-2; D tentatively reads TRBD1 or TRBD2 (5 bases each). Between the trimmed V and J ends, which lost 4 bases and 4 bases, there was a span of 17 bases. Per germline, CDR1 SGDLS and CDR2 YYNGEE. The CDR3 contains 16 residues. The CDR3 spells CASSRDPMLFTGELFF. CDR3 DNA: TGTGCCAGCAGCCGGGACCCGATGCTTTTCACCGGGGAGCTGTTTTTT.

This chain connects TRBV12-3 or TRBV12-4 to TRBJ2-1; 7 bases map to TRBD2. V lost 6 bases and J lost 7; bases outside the gene matches: 9. This CDR3 is built from 14 residues. The CDR3 loop reads CASSHAPGGNEQFF. CDR3 in DNA: TGTGCCAGCAGCCACGCCCCGGGGGGAAATGAGCAGTTCTTC.

This clonotype showed up many times. V gene TRBV29-1 combines with J gene TRBJ1-1, with D maybe TRBD1 (5 bases). The CDR3 is made up of 14 amino acids. CDR1 is SQVTM, CDR2 ANQGSEA, per germline. V shed 6 bases and J shed 6 bases, with 20 bases lying between them. DNA for the CDR3: TGCAGCGTCCTAATACAGGCCGCGATGGCTGAAGCTTTCTTT. Its translation: CSVLIQAAMAEAFF.

The gene calls are TRBV4-2 and TRBJ2-1, with TRBD2 matching 8 bases. V gave up 6 bases and J gave up 8 bases; unmatched junction bases: 9. Germline V gene lookup returns CDR1 LGHNA and CDR2 YNFKEQ. This CDR3 is 14 amino acids long. The CDR3 reads CASRAAGGKDEQFF. Here the CDR3 DNA reads TGTGCCAGCAGGGCTGCGGGGGGAAAAGATGAGCAGTTCTTC.

This clonotype was found many times. This chain uses TRBV12-3 or TRBV12-4 with TRBJ2-2; D might be TRBD1 (6 bases). The CDR3 covers 16 residues. V lost 5 bases, J lost 0 bases, and 13 bases lay in between. The CDR3 here is CASSPRQAANTGELFF. CDR3 in DNA: TGTGCCAGCAGTCCTCGACAGGCCGCGAACACCGGGGAGCTGTTTTTT.

This clonotype was seen more than once but under ten times. The chain couples TRBV6-6 to TRBJ2-7; D ambiguous. Germline lookup yields CDR1 MNHNY and CDR2 SVGAGI (reference sequence). CDR3 size: 12 residues. With 2 bases removed from V and 5 bases from J, the gap between germline ends came to 7 bases. The CDR3 spells CASSYRVDEQYF. In DNA, the CDR3 is TGTGCCAGCAGTTACCGTGTGGACGAGCAGTACTTC.

V usage is TRBV11-2 and J usage is TRBJ2-1; no reliable D call. This CDR3 is built from 14 residues. Per germline, CDR1 SGHAT and CDR2 FQNNGV. V was pared by 5 bases and J by 8 bases, with 16 bases between. CDR3 protein: CASSPRTILHEQFF. Here the CDR3 DNA reads TGTGCCAGCAGCCCCCGGACGATACTACATGAGCAGTTCTTC.

This clonotype was counted at least ten times. This chain links TRBV11-2 with TRBJ2-3, with 9 bases lining up with TRBD1. Germline CDR1 reads SGHAT; CDR2 reads FQNNGV. This CDR3 has 14 residues. V shed 5 bases, J shed 4 bases, and the junction held 4 bases outside the gene matches. CDR3 in DNA: TGTGCCAGCAGCCAGGGACAGGGAGCAGATACGCAGTATTTT. Protein product: CASSQGQGADTQYF.

V usage is TRBV3-1 and J usage is TRBJ2-7; no firm D call. CDR3 length: 13 residues. Germline loops: CDR1 LGHDT, CDR2 YNNKEL (reference sequence). Trimming took off 1 base at V and 4 bases at J, with 8 bases between the two ends. The CDR3 nucleotides are TGTGCCAGCAGCCAAGCGTCGATTTACGAGCAGTACTTC. It specifies CASSQASIYEQYF.

The chain couples TRBV20-1 to TRBJ2-2, with 10 nucleotides matching TRBD2. Germline V gene lookup returns CDR1 DFQATT and CDR2 SNEGSKA (reference sequence). This CDR3 is built from 15 residues. V was clipped by 6 bases and J by 7 bases; unmatched bases: 11. The CDR3 sequence: CSAASSGSGYGELFF. As DNA, the CDR3 is TGCAGTGCCGCCTCTAGCGGGAGTGGGTACGGGGAGCTGTTTTTT.